A selection of T cell receptor beta chains follows, all from one sample in a study of shared clonotypes between healthy human individuals. Method: immunoSEQ multiplex PCR; TCRdb's copy keeps in-frame clones and lacks some. This table has fewer than 2.5 million clones, approximately 93% appearing once. Sequencing input: naive CD4+ T cells from PBMCs. The receptors were gathered from a man aged 18 to 29 in good health. Some clones in this sample may be carry-over from other donors' samples. Each CDR3 is given with its conserved first and last residue. D genes are given only for firm matches. Size is stated for part of the rows, as once, few or many counts, or as a class when the clone is expanded.

D gene	clone size	V gene	J gene	CDR3 protein	CDR3 DNA
.	few	TRBV30	TRBJ1-1	CAWSVSGVTEAFF	TGTGCCTGGAGTGTATCAGGGGTCACTGAAGCTTTCTTT
.	once	TRBV7-3	TRBJ1-4	CAKNRNFSNEKLFF	TGTGCCAAAAACCGGAACTTTTCTAATGAAAAACTGTTTTTT
.	.	TRBV5-1	TRBJ2-5	CASSGAEETQYF	TGCGCCAGCAGCGGGGCAGAAGAGACCCAGTACTTC
TRBD1	few	TRBV18	TRBJ1-1	CASSSNRGNTEAFF	TGTGCCAGCTCATCAAACAGGGGGAACACTGAAGCTTTCTTT
.	.	TRBV18	TRBJ1-4	CASSPRRQGIDEKLFF	TGTGCCAGCTCACCACGTCGTCAGGGAATTGATGAAAAACTGTTTTTT
.	.	TRBV5-1	TRBJ2-5	CASSLETAETQYF	TGCGCCAGCAGCTTGGAGACGGCGGAGACCCAGTACTTC
TRBD2	.	TRBV9	TRBJ2-5	CASSVGTAGGQQETQYF	TGTGCCAGCAGCGTAGGGACGGCGGGAGGCCAACAAGAGACCCAGTACTTC
.	.	TRBV4-1	TRBJ2-2	CASSQLDGELFF	TGCGCCAGCAGCCAACTCGACGGGGAGCTGTTTTTT
.	.	TRBV19	TRBJ1-4	CASSTSGRGATNEKLFF	TGTGCCAGTAGCACCTCCGGCCGGGGTGCAACTAATGAAAAACTGTTTTTT
.	.	TRBV7-3	TRBJ2-2	CASSLYPANTANTGELFF	TGTGCCAGCAGCTTATACCCAGCTAACACTGCGAACACCGGGGAGCTGTTTTTT
TRBD2	.	TRBV4-2	TRBJ2-2	CASSQDLGGGRAFTGELFF	TGTGCCAGCAGCCAAGATCTCGGAGGAGGGAGGGCCTTCACCGGGGAGCTGTTTTTT
.	.	TRBV11-3	TRBJ2-2	CASSLGGANTGELFF	TGTGCCAGCAGCTTAGGGGGGGCCAACACCGGGGAGCTGTTTTTT
.	.	TRBV29-1	TRBJ1-5	CSVGGGGSQPQHF	TGCAGCGTGGGGGGAGGGGGGAGTCAGCCCCAGCATTTT
.	.	TRBV19	TRBJ2-1	CASSIGQAFPYNEQFF	TGTGCCAGTAGTATAGGCCAAGCCTTCCCCTACAATGAGCAGTTCTTC
TRBD1	.	TRBV25-1	TRBJ1-2	CASSDPDRAYGYTF	TGTGCCAGCAGTGACCCGGACAGGGCGTATGGCTACACCTTC
TRBD2	once	TRBV18	TRBJ2-7	CASSPASGSYEQYF	TGTGCCAGCTCACCGGCTAGCGGTTCCTACGAGCAGTACTTC
TRBD2	.	TRBV30	TRBJ2-1	CAWALAGGSNEQFF	TGTGCCTGGGCCCTAGCGGGAGGTTCTAATGAGCAGTTCTTC
.	.	TRBV6-5	TRBJ1-3	CASSRTGGNTIYF	TGTGCCAGCAGCAGGACGGGTGGAAACACCATATATTTT
.	.	TRBV4-1	TRBJ1-2	CASSNAGQDNYGYTF	TGCGCCAGCAGCAATGCGGGACAAGATAACTATGGCTACACCTTC
.	.	TRBV5-4	TRBJ1-1	CASSFTQGNTEAFF	TGTGCCAGCAGCTTCACACAGGGGAACACTGAAGCTTTCTTT
.	.	TRBV6-9	TRBJ2-1	CASLQGPYNEQFF	TGTGCCAGCCTTCAGGGGCCATACAATGAGCAGTTCTTC
.	.	TRBV6-6	TRBJ1-1	CASTRLERTEAFF	TGTGCCAGCACGAGATTAGAGCGGACTGAAGCTTTCTTT
TRBD2	once	TRBV5-1	TRBJ2-1	CASSRTSGNYNEQFF	TGCGCCAGCAGCAGGACTAGCGGGAACTACAATGAGCAGTTCTTC
TRBD2	.	TRBV19	TRBJ2-3	CASSMGLAHTDTQYF	TGTGCCAGTAGTATGGGACTAGCGCACACAGATACGCAGTATTTT
.	.	TRBV7-8	TRBJ2-2	CASSSPGGGKRELFF	TGTGCCAGCAGCTCACCCGGGGGCGGGAAAAGGGAGCTGTTTTTT
.	.	TRBV29-1	TRBJ2-5	CSFFPGTKETQYF	TGCAGCTTCTTTCCTGGGACAAAAGAGACCCAGTACTTC
.	.	TRBV28	TRBJ1-1	CASSLPDLPGAFF	TGTGCCAGCAGTTTACCGGATCTTCCTGGGGCTTTCTTT
TRBD1	.	TRBV18	TRBJ2-7	CASSPGTGGSYEQYF	TGTGCCAGCTCACCAGGGACAGGGGGGTCCTACGAGCAGTACTTC
TRBD1	.	TRBV19	TRBJ1-1	CASSISDRGRGAFF	TGTGCCAGTAGTATTTCAGACAGGGGGCGAGGAGCTTTCTTT
TRBD1	.	TRBV19	TRBJ1-1	CASSIRPGQGVTEAFF	TGTGCCAGTAGTATACGCCCGGGACAGGGGGTCACTGAAGCTTTCTTT
TRBD1	.	TRBV6-1	TRBJ2-1	CATTRDRGSYNEQFF	TGTGCCACTACACGGGACAGGGGTTCCTACAATGAGCAGTTCTTC
.	few	TRBV29-1	TRBJ1-1	CSVGGLMNTEAFF	TGCAGCGTTGGTGGGTTAATGAACACTGAAGCTTTCTTT
.	once	TRBV18	TRBJ2-7	CASSPTGGRTGRTYEQYF	TGTGCCAGCTCACCCACCGGGGGGCGAACTGGGAGGACCTACGAGCAGTACTTC